This TCR beta chain was found in a study of T cells in tuberculosis. Study-level results: Active tuberculosis patients had shorter CDR3-alpha; the beta difference was nonsignificant.

A note on this clone: Its antigen is unknown.

CDR3 length equals 16 residues. Germline CDR1 and CDR2: LGHNA and YSLEER. V was pared by 1 base and J by 1 base, with 13 bases between. Assay used: immunoSEQ multiplex PCR; TCRdb lists only in-frame clones, some missing. The sample shows fewer than 35,000 clones, less than 95% of them seen only once. The sample taken for sequencing was PBMCs. The V gene is TRBV4-3, the J gene TRBJ1-1; weak D call: TRBD1 (5 bases). The sequence came from a donor between 10 and 35 years old with latent tuberculosis or without tuberculosis infection. CDR3 region: CASSQAAGRWNTEAFF. Written as DNA, the CDR3 is TGCGCCAGCAGCCAAGCGGCGGGACGTTGGAACACTGAAGCTTTCTTT.